The text below deals with one TCR beta chain. Its antigen remains unidentified. Germline V CDR1 and CDR2: SGHVS, FQNEAQ. This CDR3 has 12 residues. The V and J ends lost 5 bases and 2 bases respectively, with 3 bases between them. Whereas donors were nominally healthy upon sampling, unrecorded immune exposures were probable. This record comes from a study of cytomegalovirus exposure and HLA in healthy donors. General study points: A later analysis found most CMV-associated TCR beta chains apparently HLA-restricted. Diagnosis of cytomegalovirus status made by the classifier reportedly showed high specificity and sensitivity.

PCR employed 60 Vbeta and 13 Jbeta primers. Profiled with immunoSEQ multiplex PCR; TCRdb holds only in-frame clones, not every one. The table has some 130,000 clones, 60% to 85% seen once. Material: PBMCs. The receptor's source is a human donor in good health. The gene calls are TRBV7-8 and TRBJ2-2; D unresolved. The CDR3 here is CASSPNTGELFF. The CDR3 DNA reads as TGTGCCAGCAGCCCTAACACCGGGGAGCTGTTTTTT.